This T cell receptor beta chain was captured by sequencing in a study of blood T cells in healthy people across ages. There are a few counts of this clonotype. Its specificity is unknown. Study-wide results and limits: Long-lived donors exceeded aged donors in naive CD4+ cells and diversity.

Primed by a sample-barcoded 5' primer and a J-beta primer mix, a second PCR proceeded for roughly 7 to 11 cycles. Tags on each cDNA molecule came from a template-switch adaptor with 12 random nucleotides. TCRdb analysed the 5' RACE reads with MiXCR anew, one entry per CDR3 protein. The table lists approximately 670,000 distinct CDR3 sequences, approximately 40% of them singletons, with roughly 30% in the top ten. Germline V gene sequence: CDR1 SGHTA, CDR2 FQGNSA. The length of the CDR3 is 14 residues. V lost 0 bases to trimming and J lost 8 bases, with 10 bases between them. The specimen sequenced was blood. V usage is TRBV7-2 and J usage is TRBJ1-4; D is ambiguous. This receptor was identified in an older man in good health. This chain's CDR3 is CASSLAGRKEKLFF. The CDR3 nucleotides read TGTGCCAGCAGCTTAGCAGGAAGGAAAGAAAAACTGTTTTTT.